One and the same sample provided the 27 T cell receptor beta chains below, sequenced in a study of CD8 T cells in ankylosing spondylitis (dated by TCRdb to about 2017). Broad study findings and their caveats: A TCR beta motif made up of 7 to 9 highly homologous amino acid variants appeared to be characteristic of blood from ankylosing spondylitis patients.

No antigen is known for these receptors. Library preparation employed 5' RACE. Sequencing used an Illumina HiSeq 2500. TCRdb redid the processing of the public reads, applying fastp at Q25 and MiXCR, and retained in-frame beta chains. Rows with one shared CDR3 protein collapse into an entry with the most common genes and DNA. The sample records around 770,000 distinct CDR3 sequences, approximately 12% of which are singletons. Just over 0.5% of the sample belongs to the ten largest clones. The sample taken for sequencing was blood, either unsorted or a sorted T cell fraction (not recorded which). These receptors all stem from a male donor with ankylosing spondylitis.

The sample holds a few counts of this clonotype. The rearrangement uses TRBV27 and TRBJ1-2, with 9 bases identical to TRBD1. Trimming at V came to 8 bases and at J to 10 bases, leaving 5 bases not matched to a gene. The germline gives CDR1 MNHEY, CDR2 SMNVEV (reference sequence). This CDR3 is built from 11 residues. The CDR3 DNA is TGTGCCAGCGGGTACAGGGGGCCCTACACCTTC. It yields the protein CASGYRGPYTF.

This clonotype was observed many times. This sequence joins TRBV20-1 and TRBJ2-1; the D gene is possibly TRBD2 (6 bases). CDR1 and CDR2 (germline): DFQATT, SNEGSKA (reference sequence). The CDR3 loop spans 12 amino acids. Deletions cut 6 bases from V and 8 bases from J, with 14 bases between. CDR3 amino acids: CSAIVRGDEQFF. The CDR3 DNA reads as TGCAGTGCCATAGTGCGGGGCGATGAGCAGTTCTTC.

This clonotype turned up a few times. CDR3 bases: TGCGCCAGCAGCTTGGGGCCCCCCGGGGCCAACGTCCTGACTTTC. It yields the protein CASSLGPPGANVLTF. This rearrangement joins TRBV5-1 to TRBJ2-6; D unclear. This CDR3 has 15 amino acids. Germline V CDR1 and CDR2: SGHRS, YFSETQ. The V and J ends lost 0 bases and 4 bases respectively, with 8 bases between them.

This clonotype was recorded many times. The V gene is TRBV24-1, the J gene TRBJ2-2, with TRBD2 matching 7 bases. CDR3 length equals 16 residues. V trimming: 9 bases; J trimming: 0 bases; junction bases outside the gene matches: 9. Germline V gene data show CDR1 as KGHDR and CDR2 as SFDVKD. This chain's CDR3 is CATAITSAPNTGELFF. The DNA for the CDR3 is TGTGCCACCGCTATAACTAGCGCCCCGAACACCGGGGAGCTGTTTTTT.

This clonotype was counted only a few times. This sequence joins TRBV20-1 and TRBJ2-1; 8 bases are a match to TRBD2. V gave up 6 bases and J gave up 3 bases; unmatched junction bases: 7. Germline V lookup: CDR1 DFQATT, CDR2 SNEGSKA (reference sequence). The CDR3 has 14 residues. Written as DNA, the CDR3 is TGCAGTGCCGTTGGACTAGCACTCTACAATGAGCAGTTCTTC. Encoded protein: CSAVGLALYNEQFF.

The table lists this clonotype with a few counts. This CDR3 is CSARSRLRDRGLVGYSLYEQYF. The CDR3 DNA follows: TGCAGTGCTAGATCGCGGTTAAGGGACAGGGGGTTAGTAGGTTATTCCCTCTACGAGCAGTACTTC. The chain couples TRBV20-1 to TRBJ2-7; 11 bases agree with TRBD1. V shed 2 bases, J shed 3 bases, and the junction held 27 bases outside the gene matches. The CDR3 covers 22 residues. Per germline, CDR1 DFQATT and CDR2 SNEGSKA (reference sequence).

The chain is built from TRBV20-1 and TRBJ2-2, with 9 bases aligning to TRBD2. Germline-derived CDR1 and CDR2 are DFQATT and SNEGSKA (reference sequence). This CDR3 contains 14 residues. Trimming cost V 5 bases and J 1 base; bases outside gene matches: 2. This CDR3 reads CSASTSGNTGELFF. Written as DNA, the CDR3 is TGCAGTGCTTCGACTAGCGGGAACACCGGGGAGCTGTTTTTT.

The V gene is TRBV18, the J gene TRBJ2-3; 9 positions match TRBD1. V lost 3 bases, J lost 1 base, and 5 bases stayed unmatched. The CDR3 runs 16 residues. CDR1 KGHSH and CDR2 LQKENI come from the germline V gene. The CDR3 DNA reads TGTGCCAGCTCACCGGCCGGGACAGGGCGCACAGATACGCAGTATTTT. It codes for CASSPAGTGRTDTQYF.

CDR3 sequence reads: CASSYLTVNQPQHF. The CDR3, as DNA: TGTGCCAGCAGTTACTTGACAGTCAATCAGCCCCAGCATTTT. V usage is TRBV6-2 or TRBV6-3 and J usage is TRBJ1-5, with D possibly TRBD1 on 5 matching bases. V lost 1 base, J lost 3 bases, and 7 bases lay in between. Germline values: CDR1 MNHEY, CDR2 SVGEGT. This CDR3 has 14 residues.

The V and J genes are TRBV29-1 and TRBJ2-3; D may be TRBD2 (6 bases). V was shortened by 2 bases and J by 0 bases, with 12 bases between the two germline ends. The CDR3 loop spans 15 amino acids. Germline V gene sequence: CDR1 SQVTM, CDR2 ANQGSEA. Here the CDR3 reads CSVERAGTSTDTQYF. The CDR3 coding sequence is TGCAGCGTTGAAAGGGCAGGGACTAGCACAGATACGCAGTATTTT.

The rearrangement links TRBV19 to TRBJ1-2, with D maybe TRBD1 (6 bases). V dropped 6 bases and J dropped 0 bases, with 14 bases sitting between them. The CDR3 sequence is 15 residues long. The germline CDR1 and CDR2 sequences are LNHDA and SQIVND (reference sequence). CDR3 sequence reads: CASSRTAETNYGYTF. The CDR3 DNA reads TGTGCCAGTAGCCGGACAGCGGAGACTAACTATGGCTACACCTTC.

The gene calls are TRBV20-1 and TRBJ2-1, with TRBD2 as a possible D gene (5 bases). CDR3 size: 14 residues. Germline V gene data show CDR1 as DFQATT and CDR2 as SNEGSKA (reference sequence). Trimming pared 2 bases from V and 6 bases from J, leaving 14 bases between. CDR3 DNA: TGCAGTGCTAGACGGACCGGGGTAATCAATGAGCAGTTCTTC. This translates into CSARRTGVINEQFF.

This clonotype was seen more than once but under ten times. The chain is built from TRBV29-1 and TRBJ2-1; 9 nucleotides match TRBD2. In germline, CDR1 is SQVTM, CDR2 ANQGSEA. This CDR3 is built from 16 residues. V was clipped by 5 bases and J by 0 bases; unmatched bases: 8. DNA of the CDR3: TGCAGCGTTCGCTCTAGCGGGACGAGCTCCTACAATGAGCAGTTCTTC. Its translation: CSVRSSGTSSYNEQFF.

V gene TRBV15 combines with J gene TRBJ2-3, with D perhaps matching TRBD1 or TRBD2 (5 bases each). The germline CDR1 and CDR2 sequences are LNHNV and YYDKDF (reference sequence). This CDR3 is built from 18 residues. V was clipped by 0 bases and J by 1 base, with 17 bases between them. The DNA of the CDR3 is TGTGCCACCAGCAGAGATGGATGGATGAGGGGTCGCACAGATACGCAGTATTTT. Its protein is CATSRDGWMRGRTDTQYF.

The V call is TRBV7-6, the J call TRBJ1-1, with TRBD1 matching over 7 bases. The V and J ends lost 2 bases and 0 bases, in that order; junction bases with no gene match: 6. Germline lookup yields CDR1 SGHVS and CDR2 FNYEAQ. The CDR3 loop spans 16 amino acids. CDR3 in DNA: TGTGCCAGCAGCTTAATCCAGGGGGATATGAACACTGAAGCTTTCTTT. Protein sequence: CASSLIQGDMNTEAFF.

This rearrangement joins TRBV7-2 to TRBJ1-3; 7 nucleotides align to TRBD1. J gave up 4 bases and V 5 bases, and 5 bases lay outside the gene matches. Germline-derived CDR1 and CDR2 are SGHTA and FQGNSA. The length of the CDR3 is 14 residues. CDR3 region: CASSKIGGGNTIYF. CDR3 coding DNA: TGTGCCAGCAGCAAAATAGGGGGCGGAAACACCATATATTTT. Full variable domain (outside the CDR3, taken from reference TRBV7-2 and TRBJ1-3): GAGVSQSPSNKVTEKGKDVELRCDPISGHTALYWYRQSLGQGLEFLIYFQGNSAPDKSGLPSDRFSAERTGGSVSTLTIQRTQQEDSAVYLCASSKIGGGNTIYFGEGSWLTVV.

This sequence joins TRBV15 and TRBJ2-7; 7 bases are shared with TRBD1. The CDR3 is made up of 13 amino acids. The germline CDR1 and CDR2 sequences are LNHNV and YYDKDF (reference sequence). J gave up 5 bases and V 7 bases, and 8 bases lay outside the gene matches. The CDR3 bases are TGTGCCACCAACCGGGACAGACAGGACGAGCAGTACTTC. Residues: CATNRDRQDEQYF.

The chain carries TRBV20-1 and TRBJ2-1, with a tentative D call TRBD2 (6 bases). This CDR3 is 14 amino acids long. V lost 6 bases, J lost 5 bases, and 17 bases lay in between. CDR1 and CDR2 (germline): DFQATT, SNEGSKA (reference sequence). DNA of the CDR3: TGCAGTGCCAATATGGGACTCCTTAACAATGAGCAGTTCTTC. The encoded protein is CSANMGLLNNEQFF.

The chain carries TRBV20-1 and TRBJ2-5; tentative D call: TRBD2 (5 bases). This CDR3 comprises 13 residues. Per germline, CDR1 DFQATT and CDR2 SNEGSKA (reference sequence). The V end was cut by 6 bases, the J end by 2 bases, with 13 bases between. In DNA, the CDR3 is TGCAGTGCACAAGCGGAGCAGCAAGAGACCCAGTACTTC. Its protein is CSAQAEQQETQYF.

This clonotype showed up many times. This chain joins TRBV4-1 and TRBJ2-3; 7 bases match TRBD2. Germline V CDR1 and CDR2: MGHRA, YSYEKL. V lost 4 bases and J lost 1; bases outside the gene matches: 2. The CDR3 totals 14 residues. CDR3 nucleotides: TGCGCCAGCAGCCGGACTAGGGGCACAGATACGCAGTATTTT. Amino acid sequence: CASSRTRGTDTQYF.

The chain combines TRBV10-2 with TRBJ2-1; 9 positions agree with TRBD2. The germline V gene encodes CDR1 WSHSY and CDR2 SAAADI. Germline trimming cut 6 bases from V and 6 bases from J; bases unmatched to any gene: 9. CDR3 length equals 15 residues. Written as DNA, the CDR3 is TGCGCCAGCAGGCCGGGACTAGCTTTATCCAATGAGCAGTTCTTC. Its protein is CASRPGLALSNEQFF.

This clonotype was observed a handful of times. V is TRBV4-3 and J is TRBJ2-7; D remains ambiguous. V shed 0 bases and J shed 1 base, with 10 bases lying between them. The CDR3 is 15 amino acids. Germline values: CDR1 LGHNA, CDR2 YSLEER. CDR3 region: CASSQEVGRSYEQYF. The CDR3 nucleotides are TGCGCCAGCAGCCAAGAAGTCGGCAGATCCTACGAGCAGTACTTC.

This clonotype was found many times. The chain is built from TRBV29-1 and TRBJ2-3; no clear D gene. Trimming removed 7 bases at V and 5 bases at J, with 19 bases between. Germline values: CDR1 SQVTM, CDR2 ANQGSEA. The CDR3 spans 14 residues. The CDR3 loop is CSARLVVVGDTQYF. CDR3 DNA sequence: TGCAGCGCACGACTGGTGGTGGTGGGAGATACGCAGTATTTT.

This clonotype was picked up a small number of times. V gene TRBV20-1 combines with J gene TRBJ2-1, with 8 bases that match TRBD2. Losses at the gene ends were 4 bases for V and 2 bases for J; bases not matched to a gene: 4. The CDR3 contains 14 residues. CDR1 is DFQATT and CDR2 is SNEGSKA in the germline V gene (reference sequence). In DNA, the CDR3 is TGCAGTGCTATGACGGGAGGGCCCTACAATGAGCAGTTCTTC. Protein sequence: CSAMTGGPYNEQFF.

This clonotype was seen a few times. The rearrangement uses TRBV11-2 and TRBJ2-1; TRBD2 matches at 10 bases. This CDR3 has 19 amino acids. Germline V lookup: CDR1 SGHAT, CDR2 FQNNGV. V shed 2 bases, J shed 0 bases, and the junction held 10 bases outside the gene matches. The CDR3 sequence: CASSLSPLAGTGSYNEQFF. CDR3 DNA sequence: TGTGCCAGCAGCTTAAGCCCACTAGCGGGAACCGGCTCCTACAATGAGCAGTTCTTC.

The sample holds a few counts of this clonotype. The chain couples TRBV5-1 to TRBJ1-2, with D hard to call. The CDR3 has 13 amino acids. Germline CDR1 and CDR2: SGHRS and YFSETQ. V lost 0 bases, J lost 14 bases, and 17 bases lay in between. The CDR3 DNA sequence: TGCGCCAGCAGCTTGGGGACGGATGCCCATACGACCTTC. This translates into CASSLGTDAHTTF.

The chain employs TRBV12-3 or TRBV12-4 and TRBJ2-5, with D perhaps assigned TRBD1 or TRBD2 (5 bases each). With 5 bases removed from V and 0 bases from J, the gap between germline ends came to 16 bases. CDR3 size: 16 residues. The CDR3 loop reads CASSREGISYQETQYF. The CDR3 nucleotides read TGTGCCAGCAGTAGAGAGGGGATCTCGTACCAAGAGACCCAGTACTTC.